This paragraph reports one TCR beta chain. Its cognate antigen is unknown. This sample stems from a study of T-cell reconstitution after alpha-beta-depleted transplantation in children. The germline V gene has CDR1 ENHRY and CDR2 SYGVKD. The CDR3 loop spans 16 amino acids. The ends were cut back, 6 bases at V and 1 base at J, with 18 bases in the middle. A TCRbeta library incorporating unique molecular identifiers was prepared. TCRdb fed the PCR reads into MiXCR, producing one record per CDR3 protein. Among 700,000 to 950,000 distinct CDR3 sequences listed, around 15% were seen once. Study outcomes and limitations: The origin of alpha-beta T cells about two months after transplant was reportedly several hundred expanded graft clones. Surviving thymic progenitors and recipient T cells were the source of high TCRbeta diversity at day 60 in some patients. Counts and diversity of T cells one year after transplant came mostly from newly produced T cells.

The clonotype was recovered from a male patient aged 10 to 17 who had a stem cell transplant for acute lymphoblastic leukemia, so the T cells may come from the graft donor. The sequencing used PBMCs, mostly from graft donor cells, collected 360 days after TCRalphabeta/CD19-depleted stem cell transplant. The chain links TRBV10-3 to TRBJ1-1; no reliable D call. CDR3 in amino acids: CAIRSEWTAKNTEAFF. The CDR3 DNA follows: TGTGCCATCAGGTCGGAGTGGACGGCGAAGAACACTGAAGCTTTCTTT.